The clone carrying this TCR beta chain was detected many times. As yet, its antigen is unknown. The read ends 3 residues before the CDR3 terminus; that terminus is restored from the germline J gene. The data derive from a study of T cell clonality in common variable immunodeficiency. General observations from the study: CVID subjects showed higher TCRbeta clonality than healthy controls. CVID patient heterogeneity limited repertoire-clinical complication correlations.

The CDR3 has 17 residues. V shed 3 bases and J 0 bases; nucleotides not matched to a gene: 8. Germline V gives CDR1 MNHEY, CDR2 SVGEGT. Sequencing input was equivalent genomic DNA from CVID and controls. Using immunoSEQ multiplex PCR, the repertoire was profiled, and TCRdb retains in-frame clones only, with some absent. The repertoire consists of about 35,000 clones, none detected only once. Heparinized whole blood, about 5 to 9 ml, came from each donor. The sequence derives from a person aged 18 to 75 in good health. The gene calls are TRBV6-2 or TRBV6-3 and TRBJ2-1, with 7 bases fitting TRBD2. Sequencing input: peripheral blood mononuclear cells. CDR3 residues: CASSYLWRESSYNEQFF. The DNA read from the CDR3 is TGTGCCAGCAGTTATTTGTGGCGGGAGAGCTCCTACAATGAG.